The TCR beta chain under discussion was sequenced for a study of T cell responses to AZD1222 COVID-19 vaccine. Study outcomes and limitations: A reported finding is that nearly half of spike-specific TCRs target unmutated variant regions.

This clone appeared a single time. Its target is not known. Measured with immunoSEQ multiplex PCR; TCRdb has only the in-frame clones, and not every one. The data contain about 140,000 clones, roughly 92% of them singletons. This clonotype was obtained from an adult in good health. Sample: peripheral blood, taken on day 0 of AZD1222 vaccination.

This chain's CDR3 is CASSFWTGAYNEQFF. The CDR3 coding sequence is TGTGCCAGCAGCTTTTGGACAGGGGCGTACAATGAGCAGTTCTTC. The rearrangement joins TRBV7-2 to TRBJ2-1; 9 bases agree with TRBD1. CDR1 SGHTA and CDR2 FQGNSA come from the germline V gene. The trim removed 3 bases at V and 4 bases at J, leaving 4 bases unmatched. The length of the CDR3 is 15 residues. The full variable domain, rest sourced from reference TRBV7-2 and TRBJ2-1, is GAGVSQSPSNKVTEKGKDVELRCDPISGHTALYWYRQSLGQGLEFLIYFQGNSAPDKSGLPSDRFSAERTGGSVSTLTIQRTQQEDSAVYLCASSFWTGAYNEQFFGPGTRLTVL.